This TCR beta chain was captured by sequencing in a study of control samples from healthy donors and cancer patients. The V end was cut by 5 bases, the J end by 3 bases, with 9 bases between. CDR1 and CDR2 (germline): SGHRS, YFSETQ. CDR3 length equals 13 residues. The assay was immunoSEQ multiplex PCR, and TCRdb's table has in-frame clones only and misses some. The data hold 190,000 or so clones, with 85% to 95% observed a single time. The sample was blood. The source is a man aged 18-30 years in good health. This chain joins TRBV5-1 and TRBJ1-3; the D is unclear. CDR3: CASREPDGNTIYF. CDR3 nucleotide sequence: TGCGCCAGCAGAGAGCCTGATGGAAACACCATATATTTT. Supplemented by reference TRBV5-1 and TRBJ1-3, the full variable domain reads KAGVTQTPRYLIKTRGQQVTLSCSPISGHRSVSWYQQTPGQGLQFLFEYFSETQRNKGNFPGRFSGRQFSNSRSEMNVSTLELGDSALYLCASREPDGNTIYFGEGSWLTVV.